This T cell receptor beta chain comes out of a study of T cells in Graves' hyperthyroidism and ophthalmopathy. Findings and limits, study-wide: Using 13 V-J features, a model discriminated ophthalmopathy from stable hyperthyroidism.

The length of the CDR3 is 14 residues. V lost 5 bases and J lost 8, with 13 bases in between. RNA transcripts served as the template for amplifying TCR beta CDR3 regions. The study used the HTBI primer set for a first-round RT-PCR of the TCR CDR3. One entry per CDR3 protein results from TCRdb running MiXCR on the multiplex PCR reads. Among about 770,000 distinct CDR3 sequences listed, 18% were seen once. Blood was sampled at initial diagnosis of hyperthyroidism, prior to onset of any ophthalmopathy symptoms. This clonotype was recorded at least ten times. Its target is not known. The receptor was derived from a woman between 45 and 60 years old with Graves' hyperthyroidism that later progressed to Graves' ophthalmopathy. V usage is TRBV12-3 or TRBV12-4 and J usage is TRBJ1-6; tentatively, D is TRBD1 (6 bases). Sequenced: blood. The chain's CDR3 is CASSPYPGDSPLHF. CDR3 nucleotides: TGTGCCAGCAGTCCGTATCCAGGGGATTCACCCCTCCACTTT.